This T cell receptor beta chain originates from a study of T cell changes during pregnancy in multiple sclerosis. Produced via immunoSEQ multiplex PCR; TCRdb's table is partial and in-frame only. The profile covers 18,000 or so clones, with about nine tenths appearing a single time and roughly 8% taken by the ten largest. The CDR3 loop spans 14 amino acids. V lost 3 bases, J lost 0 bases, and 8 bases lay in between. Germline CDR1 MDHEN, CDR2 SYDVKM. The TCR was taken from a female donor in good health, enrolled as a control in a pregnancy study. The material sequenced was CD8+ T cells from peripheral blood mononuclear cells, taken in the second trimester of pregnancy. The chain couples TRBV28 to TRBJ1-1; D is possibly TRBD1 (5 bases). CDR3 sequence reads: CASSFRQLNTEAFF. Here the CDR3 DNA reads TGTGCCAGCAGTTTTCGACAGCTGAACACTGAAGCTTTCTTT.